This is a list of T cell receptor beta chains from one sample in a study of shared clonotypes between healthy human individuals. This table comes from immunoSEQ multiplex PCR, and its TCRdb copy is limited to in-frame clones, with some not included. In the table there are millions of clones, around 96% of which are singletons. Material: naive CD8+ T cells sorted from blood. The source of these receptors is a man aged 18-30 years in good health. CDR3s include the opening cysteine and the closing phenylalanine or tryptophan. The order of the fields is V gene, J gene, clone size, D gene, CDR3 DNA, CDR3 protein. D genes are given only for firm matches. The size field is filled for only some rows; it gives once, few, many or a size class.

v_call: TRBV6-1; j_call: TRBJ1-1; clone_size: -; d_call: -; cdr3_nt: TGTGCCAGCAGTGAATATTCCGGAGGACTAAACACTGAAGCTTTCTTT; cdr3_aa: CASSEYSGGLNTEAFF
v_call: TRBV5-4; j_call: TRBJ2-7; clone_size: -; d_call: -; cdr3_nt: TGTGCCAGCAGCTCTGGACCGGCGACCTACGAGCAGTACTTC; cdr3_aa: CASSSGPATYEQYF
v_call: TRBV2; j_call: TRBJ2-7; clone_size: -; d_call: -; cdr3_nt: TGTGCCAGCAGCGCCGCTTGGTCAAACTACGAGCAGTACTTC; cdr3_aa: CASSAAWSNYEQYF
v_call: TRBV6-1; j_call: TRBJ1-6; clone_size: -; d_call: -; cdr3_nt: TGTGCCAGCAGTGAATTGAGGGGAGGCGGATCACCCCTCCACTTT; cdr3_aa: CASSELRGGGSPLHF
v_call: TRBV10-3; j_call: TRBJ2-7; clone_size: once; d_call: -; cdr3_nt: TGTGCCATCAGTGCGTACAGCGTGGCCTACGAGCAGTACTTC; cdr3_aa: CAISAYSVAYEQYF
v_call: TRBV27; j_call: TRBJ2-7; clone_size: -; d_call: TRBD2; cdr3_nt: TGTGCCAGCAGCTCCGGGACTAGCCACGAGCAGTACTTC; cdr3_aa: CASSSGTSHEQYF
v_call: TRBV9; j_call: TRBJ1-1; clone_size: -; d_call: -; cdr3_nt: TGTGCCAGCAGCGTCCAGTGGGGAACTGAAGCTTTCTTT; cdr3_aa: CASSVQWGTEAFF
v_call: TRBV19; j_call: TRBJ2-3; clone_size: -; d_call: -; cdr3_nt: TGTGCCAGTAGTATAGCGGGAGGCACAGATACGCAGTATTTT; cdr3_aa: CASSIAGGTDTQYF
v_call: TRBV18; j_call: TRBJ2-7; clone_size: -; d_call: -; cdr3_nt: TGTGCCAGCTCAACAAGCCGGGACACCTACGAGCAGTACTTC; cdr3_aa: CASSTSRDTYEQYF
v_call: TRBV10-1; j_call: TRBJ2-1; clone_size: -; d_call: -; cdr3_nt: TGCGCCAGCAGTGAGGGGGAGTACAATGAGCAGTTCTTC; cdr3_aa: CASSEGEYNEQFF
v_call: TRBV14; j_call: TRBJ2-7; clone_size: -; d_call: TRBD1; cdr3_nt: TGTGCCAGCAGCTCGCGACAGGGATTGGTCTACGAGCAGTACTTC; cdr3_aa: CASSSRQGLVYEQYF
v_call: TRBV5-6; j_call: TRBJ2-7; clone_size: -; d_call: TRBD1; cdr3_nt: TGTGCCAGCAGCCCCCAAGACAGGGGCTCAACCTACGAGCAGTACTTC; cdr3_aa: CASSPQDRGSTYEQYF
v_call: TRBV9; j_call: TRBJ2-2; clone_size: -; d_call: -; cdr3_nt: TGTGCCAGCAGCGTAGCGGCTGATCCTGCCACCGGGGAGCTGTTTTTT; cdr3_aa: CASSVAADPATGELFF
v_call: TRBV18; j_call: TRBJ1-6; clone_size: -; d_call: -; cdr3_nt: TGTGCCAGCTCATTACCTGCCGGGGAGGGGATGGATTCACCCCTCCACTTT; cdr3_aa: CASSLPAGEGMDSPLHF
v_call: TRBV6-6; j_call: TRBJ1-4; clone_size: -; d_call: -; cdr3_nt: TGTGCCAGCAGTACAGGGCCTTACGCAACTAATGAAAAACTGTTTTTT; cdr3_aa: CASSTGPYATNEKLFF
v_call: TRBV9; j_call: TRBJ1-2; clone_size: -; d_call: TRBD1; cdr3_nt: TGTGCCAGCAGCTCCGGGACAGAGGAAAATGGCTACACCTTC; cdr3_aa: CASSSGTEENGYTF
v_call: TRBV5-6; j_call: TRBJ2-7; clone_size: -; d_call: TRBD2; cdr3_nt: TGTGCCAGCAGCTTTGCGGGAGGAGGTTCCGAGCAGTACTTC; cdr3_aa: CASSFAGGGSEQYF
v_call: TRBV5-1; j_call: TRBJ2-3; clone_size: -; d_call: -; cdr3_nt: TGCGCCAGCAGCGGAAATTTTGGAGATACGCAGTATTTT; cdr3_aa: CASSGNFGDTQYF
v_call: TRBV7-9; j_call: TRBJ2-5; clone_size: -; d_call: -; cdr3_nt: TGTGCCAGCAGCGTAGTGGGATCCCAAGAGACCCAGTACTTC; cdr3_aa: CASSVVGSQETQYF
v_call: TRBV4-1; j_call: TRBJ1-2; clone_size: -; d_call: -; cdr3_nt: TGCGCCAGCAGCCAGCAGGGTGGGTATGGCTACACCTTC; cdr3_aa: CASSQQGGYGYTF
v_call: TRBV27; j_call: TRBJ2-1; clone_size: -; d_call: -; cdr3_nt: TGTGCCAGCAGTTCTGGGGGCATCAATGAGCAGTTCTTC; cdr3_aa: CASSSGGINEQFF
v_call: TRBV28; j_call: TRBJ1-5; clone_size: -; d_call: -; cdr3_nt: TGTGCCAGCAGTTCCAACAATCAGCCCCAGCATTTT; cdr3_aa: CASSSNNQPQHF
v_call: TRBV4-3; j_call: TRBJ2-2; clone_size: -; d_call: TRBD1; cdr3_nt: TGCGCCAGCAGCCAACAGGGGGCAGGAACCGGGGAGCTGTTTTTT; cdr3_aa: CASSQQGAGTGELFF
v_call: TRBV7-9; j_call: TRBJ1-5; clone_size: -; d_call: -; cdr3_nt: TGTGCCAGCAGCTTCCTAAATCAGCCCCAGCATTTT; cdr3_aa: CASSFLNQPQHF
v_call: TRBV15; j_call: TRBJ2-2; clone_size: once; d_call: -; cdr3_nt: TGTGCCACCAGCAGAGCTCTAGGCGGCAGGGCGAACACCGGGGAGCTGTTTTTT; cdr3_aa: CATSRALGGRANTGELFF
v_call: TRBV27; j_call: TRBJ2-1; clone_size: -; d_call: TRBD2; cdr3_nt: TGTGCCAGCAGTTTATATGGGGGACTAGCGGGGACTAGTGAGCAGTTCTTC; cdr3_aa: CASSLYGGLAGTSEQFF
v_call: TRBV10-3; j_call: TRBJ1-4; clone_size: -; d_call: TRBD1; cdr3_nt: TGTGCCATCAGTGAGTCGAGAACAGGGGAAGGGGAAAAACTGTTTTTT; cdr3_aa: CAISESRTGEGEKLFF
v_call: TRBV27; j_call: TRBJ2-7; clone_size: -; d_call: -; cdr3_nt: TGTGCCAGCAGTTTTGGGGGGGCCAACTACGAGCAGTACTTC; cdr3_aa: CASSFGGANYEQYF
v_call: TRBV6-5; j_call: TRBJ1-1; clone_size: -; d_call: -; cdr3_nt: TGTGCCAGCAGTTACAGCAGTCGGGGGGAGGGCACTGAAGCTTTCTTT; cdr3_aa: CASSYSSRGEGTEAFF